This TCR beta chain was sequenced for a study of CD8+CD57+ T cells in acquired aplastic anemia. Patients chosen for sequencing had CD8+CD57+ cells that had expanded, as shown by flow cytometry. Each patient carried a diagnosis of severe acquired aplastic anemia. No therapy had been given to the patients at the time of blood sampling. Genomic DNA was employed as the template in profiling TCR beta VDJ and CDR3. TCRdb re-derived calls from the reads in MiXCR, one entry per CDR3 protein. This repertoire shows roughly 80,000 distinct CDR3 sequences, roughly 72% found once; its top ten account for approximately 80%. Broader study findings: Overlapping CD8+ CDR3 repertoires of patients and controls contained some 30 shared sequences.

Of note for this clonotype: Its specificity is not known.

Germline V CDR1 and CDR2: GTSNPN, SVGIG (reference sequence). With 1 base removed from V and 3 bases from J, the gap between germline ends came to 7 bases. The CDR3 is 13 residues long. J is TRBJ1-5 and V is TRBV30; D not resolved. Material: sorted CD4+, CD8+, or CD8+CD57+ T cells (not recorded which) from PBMCs. This clonotype was sampled from a human donor with aplastic anemia. The CDR3 coding sequence is TGTGCCTGGAGTGCAGGACTCAATCAGCCCCAGCATTTT. Translated, it gives CAWSAGLNQPQHF.